The rows below give T cell receptor beta chains drawn from one sample of a study of identical twins. A single record per CDR3 protein comes from TCRdb applying MiXCR to the 5' RACE reads. This sample has roughly 280,000 distinct CDR3 sequences, with over 8.5% found just once. The data were also submitted as part of a second study, on yellow fever vaccine responses in identical twins.

The sequenced sample consisted of CD8+ T cells sorted from blood. These receptors were collected from a woman aged 18-29 years in good health. CDR3s include the opening cysteine and the closing phenylalanine or tryptophan. A D gene is named only where the DNA matches it firmly. Some rows mark clone size as missing; the rest say once, few, many or name a class of expanded clone.

TRBJ2-3	.	TRBV12-3/TRBV12-4	.	CASSFDSFVTDTQYF	TGTGCCAGCAGTTTCGACAGCTTTGTTACAGATACGCAGTATTTT
TRBJ2-7	many	TRBV6-6	.	CASSYLGHEQYF	TGTGCCAGCAGTTATTTGGGGCACGAGCAGTACTTC
TRBJ2-7	.	TRBV20-1	.	CSAKTVFSGEGSYEQYF	TGCAGTGCCAAGACCGTATTTAGCGGAGAGGGTTCCTACGAGCAGTACTTC
TRBJ2-7	.	TRBV2	TRBD1	CASREGQDHYEQYF	TGTGCCAGCAGGGAAGGACAGGACCACTACGAGCAGTACTTC
TRBJ1-2	many	TRBV28	.	CASSTNRVFNYGYTF	TGTGCCAGCAGCACAAACAGGGTTTTCAACTATGGCTACACCTTC
TRBJ2-7	few	TRBV7-8	.	CASSLGKSRVSYEQYF	TGTGCCAGCAGCTTAGGAAAATCGAGGGTGTCCTACGAGCAGTACTTC
TRBJ2-3	.	TRBV29-1	.	CSVLGLWGTDTQYF	TGCAGCGTTCTGGGTTTGTGGGGCACAGATACGCAGTATTTT
TRBJ2-5	few	TRBV24-1	TRBD1	CATRAGGKETQYF	TGTGCCACAAGAGCAGGGGGAAAAGAGACCCAGTACTTC
TRBJ2-6	.	TRBV25-1	.	CASSEYWVSGANVLTF	TGTGCCAGCAGTGAATATTGGGTATCTGGGGCCAACGTCCTGACTTTC
TRBJ2-5	.	TRBV2	TRBD1	CASSDLDRDGETQYF	TGTGCCAGCAGTGACTTGGACAGGGACGGAGAGACCCAGTACTTC
TRBJ2-1	many	TRBV11-2	.	CASSLDTPTYNEQFF	TGTGCCAGCAGCTTGGACACCCCAACCTACAATGAGCAGTTCTTC
TRBJ1-3	many	TRBV3-1	TRBD1	CASSHLLRDRGNTIYF	TGTGCCAGCAGCCACCTGCTCCGGGACAGAGGAAACACCATATATTTT
TRBJ1-2	.	TRBV11-2	.	CASSLASSYGYTF	TGTGCCAGCAGCCTAGCGTCTAGTTATGGCTACACCTTC
TRBJ2-2	many	TRBV21-1	.	CASSKKKEGGELFF	TGTGCCAGCAGCAAAAAAAAAGAGGGCGGGGAGCTGTTTTTT
TRBJ2-1	.	TRBV11-2	TRBD2	CASSYPVSGRAYNEQFF	TGTGCCAGCAGCTACCCCGTTAGCGGGAGGGCCTACAATGAGCAGTTCTTC
TRBJ2-7	.	TRBV11-1	.	CASSLVDDEQYF	TGTGCCAGCAGCTTAGTGGACGACGAGCAGTACTTC